The 26 T cell receptor beta chains given below trace back to one sample, sequenced in a study of shared clonotypes between healthy human individuals. Clones were read by immunoSEQ multiplex PCR, and TCRdb kept only the in-frame ones, dropping some. The sample records approximately 1,500,000 clones, around 97% being singletons. Sequenced: naive CD4+ T cells sorted from blood. Subset of the sample: CD45RA+ positively selected. These receptors originate from a man younger than 45 in good health.

The gene calls are TRBV28 and TRBJ2-5, with 7 bases aligning to TRBD2. Germline-derived CDR1 and CDR2 are MDHEN and SYDVKM. CDR3 length: 15 residues. With 3 bases clipped from V and 5 bases from J, the junction kept 9 bases outside the gene matches. The CDR3 bases are TGTGCCAGCAGTTTGCCCAAGCGGGACTTTGAGACCCAGTACTTC. The encoded protein is CASSLPKRDFETQYF.

This chain joins TRBV10-2 and TRBJ2-3; D tentatively fits TRBD1 or TRBD2 (5 bases each). V lost 5 bases and J lost 5, with 17 bases in between. CDR1 is WSHSY and CDR2 is SAAADI in the germline V gene. This CDR3 region has 15 residues. The CDR3, as DNA: TGCGCCAGCAGTCGGCCTGCAGAGGGGATAGATACGCAGTATTTT. This translates into CASSRPAEGIDTQYF.

V gene TRBV6-1 combines with J gene TRBJ2-2; 7 bases agree with TRBD2. Germline V gene sequence: CDR1 MNHNS, CDR2 SASEGT. Trimming took 5 bases from V and 3 from J; bases not matched to a gene: 3. CDR3 length equals 14 residues. The CDR3 sequence is CASSQREYTGELFF. CDR3 DNA sequence: TGTGCCAGCAGTCAGCGGGAATACACCGGGGAGCTGTTTTTT.

The rearrangement links TRBV6-4 to TRBJ2-3; D not resolved. The CDR3 sequence is 16 residues long. The V end was cut by 0 bases, the J end by 1 base, with 11 bases between. CDR1 and CDR2 from the germline V gene are MRHNA and SNTAGT. This CDR3 is CASSDSSLSGTDTQYF. CDR3 in DNA: TGTGCCAGCAGTGACTCGAGTCTGTCGGGCACAGATACGCAGTATTTT.

This clone occurred once. The V and J genes are TRBV29-1 and TRBJ2-3; 12 nucleotides match TRBD1. V was pared by 6 bases and J by 4 bases, with 11 bases of the junction left unmatched. The germline V gene has CDR1 SQVTM and CDR2 ANQGSEA. The CDR3 contains 16 residues. CDR3 sequence (DNA): TGCAGCGTCCGTCCCGGGACAGGGGGCTTGGCAGATACGCAGTATTTT. Encoded protein: CSVRPGTGGLADTQYF.

This chain links TRBV2 with TRBJ1-1; D not certain. In germline, CDR1 is SNHLY, CDR2 FYNNEI. This CDR3 has 13 amino acids. V lost 5 bases, J lost 6 bases, and 13 bases lay in between. In DNA form, the CDR3 reads TGTGCCAGCAGTTGGAGGTGGGCGGCTGAAGCTTTCTTT. Translating it yields CASSWRWAAEAFF.

The CDR3 protein is CASSLSFGRLAAEQYF. CDR3 DNA sequence: TGTGCCAGCAGCTTAAGTTTTGGCCGCTTGGCCGCCGAGCAGTACTTC. The chain links TRBV7-9 to TRBJ2-7, with D unclear. Trimming cost V 2 bases and J 6 bases, with 20 bases left between them. CDR1 and CDR2 (germline): SEHNR, FQNEAQ (reference sequence). CDR3 length: 16 amino acids.

The V gene is TRBV28, the J gene TRBJ2-3; no definite D call. This CDR3 is 11 amino acids long. Germline lookup yields CDR1 MDHEN and CDR2 SYDVKM. Trimming pared 5 bases from V and 5 bases from J, leaving 5 bases between. The CDR3 DNA follows: TGTGCCAGCAGTGGTATAGATACGCAGTATTTT. Its protein product is CASSGIDTQYF.

The chain couples TRBV9 to TRBJ2-7; D may be TRBD1 or TRBD2 (6 bases each). CDR3 size: 15 residues. Looked up from germline, CDR1 is SGDLS and CDR2 is YYNGEE. V lost 4 bases and J 3 bases, leaving 17 bases between the germline ends. The CDR3 DNA sequence: TGTGCCAGCAGCCCAGGGTTGGGGGGCGTCTACGAGCAGTACTTC. Translating gives CASSPGLGGVYEQYF.

The rearrangement joins TRBV7-8 to TRBJ2-7, with 8 bases identical to TRBD2. The V and J ends lost 5 bases and 3 bases, in that order; junction bases with no gene match: 12. Looked up from germline, CDR1 is SGHVS and CDR2 is FQNEAQ. This CDR3 has 16 amino acids. CDR3 sequence (DNA): TGTGCCAGCAGCCCCTCGGTAGCGGGGTTAAGCTACGAGCAGTACTTC. Translating gives CASSPSVAGLSYEQYF. The complete variable domain, with remaining parts taken from reference TRBV7-8 and TRBJ2-7, reads GAGVSQSPRYKVAKRGQDVALRCDPISGHVSLFWYQQALGQGPEFLTYFQNEAQLDKSGLPSDRFFAERPEGSVSTLKIQRTQQEDSAVYLCASSPSVAGLSYEQYFGPGTRLTVT.

The chain uses TRBV28 and TRBJ2-1; TRBD2 might be the D (5 bases). V was trimmed by 3 bases and J by 0 bases, leaving 15 bases between them. There are 17 residues in the CDR3. The germline gives CDR1 MDHEN, CDR2 SYDVKM. The CDR3 DNA reads as TGTGCCAGCAGTTTGGACCTGAGGGTGAGCTCCTACAATGAGCAGTTCTTC. This sequence encodes CASSLDLRVSSYNEQFF.

The V and J genes are TRBV2 and TRBJ2-2, with 12 bases fitting TRBD2. CDR3 size: 15 residues. Germline lookup yields CDR1 SNHLY and CDR2 FYNNEI. With 6 bases clipped from V and 4 bases from J, the junction kept 3 bases outside the gene matches. The CDR3 DNA sequence: TGTGCCAGCAGGCTACTAGCGGGAGGCACCGGGGAGCTGTTTTTT. Protein: CASRLLAGGTGELFF.

This chain connects TRBV7-2 to TRBJ1-1; no clear D gene. Per the germline V gene, CDR1 is SGHTA and CDR2 is FQGNSA. Trimming took 4 bases from V and 4 from J, leaving 13 bases between them. The length of the CDR3 is 14 residues. The CDR3 loop is CASSSPGKVTEAFF. In DNA, the CDR3 is TGTGCCAGCAGCTCTCCGGGGAAGGTCACTGAAGCTTTCTTT.

As to this clone: This CDR3 is also generated by other DNA sequences in the sample. The chain is built from TRBV11-2 and TRBJ2-2; D call uncertain. V shed 2 bases and J shed 3 bases, with 4 bases lying between them. This CDR3 has 13 residues. Germline CDR1 SGHAT, CDR2 FQNNGV. In DNA, the CDR3 is TGTGCCAGCAGCTTAACAGACACCGGGGAGCTGTTTTTT. Translation: CASSLTDTGELFF.

This rearrangement joins TRBV2 to TRBJ1-2, with 9 bases aligning to TRBD1. Germline V CDR1 and CDR2: SNHLY, FYNNEI. The V and J ends lost 6 bases and 4 bases, in that order; junction bases with no gene match: 3. The CDR3 has 13 residues. The CDR3 here is CASSLQGAYGYTF. The CDR3 DNA sequence: TGTGCCAGCAGCCTACAGGGGGCCTATGGCTACACCTTC.

A remark on this clone: The identical CDR3 is also encoded by other nucleotide sequences in the sample. The chain links TRBV7-6 to TRBJ2-5; 11 bases agree with TRBD2. Germline CDR1 reads SGHVS; CDR2 reads FNYEAQ. The length of the CDR3 is 16 residues. The V segment lost 1 base and the J segment 1 base; nucleotides outside the gene matches: 2. CDR3 in DNA: TGTGCCAGCAGCTTAGGGCTAGCGGGAGGCCAAGAGACCCAGTACTTC. It specifies CASSLGLAGGQETQYF.

This chain uses TRBV18 with TRBJ2-1; D may be TRBD1 (6 bases). Germline CDR1 and CDR2: KGHSH and LQKENI. This CDR3 is 16 amino acids long. V was pared by 5 bases and J by 7 bases, with 21 bases between. The CDR3 region has the DNA TGTGCCAGCTCAGCGACCTCAGGGGCCCTCGGTAATGAGCAGTTCTTC. It specifies CASSATSGALGNEQFF.

The chain recombines TRBV2 with TRBJ2-7, with TRBD1 matching over 8 bases. Trimming took 7 bases from V and 3 from J; bases not matched to a gene: 11. Germline-derived CDR1 and CDR2 are SNHLY and FYNNEI. This CDR3 is 15 amino acids long. The CDR3 reads CASKPPGQAFYEQYF. In DNA form, the CDR3 reads TGTGCCAGCAAACCACCGGGACAGGCCTTCTACGAGCAGTACTTC. The whole variable domain, remainder taken from reference TRBV2 and TRBJ2-7, is EPEVTQTPSHQVTQMGQEVILRCVPISNHLYFYWYRQILGQKVEFLVSFYNNEISEKSEIFDDQFSVERPDGSNFTLKIRSTKLEDSAMYFCASKPPGQAFYEQYFGPGTRLTVT.

The chain uses TRBV19 and TRBJ2-5; 9 bases fit TRBD2. The germline V gene has CDR1 LNHDA and CDR2 SQIVND (reference sequence). The CDR3 sequence is 13 residues long. J was trimmed by 1 base and V by 8 bases; bases with no gene match: 2. The CDR3 sequence is CASCGRAQETQYF. The DNA for the CDR3 is TGTGCCAGTTGCGGGAGGGCCCAAGAGACCCAGTACTTC.

The chain carries TRBV28 and TRBJ2-7, with a possible D match to TRBD2 (5 bases). This CDR3 contains 16 residues. Trimming removed 4 bases at V and 6 bases at J, with 22 bases between. Looked up from germline, CDR1 is MDHEN and CDR2 is SYDVKM. The DNA of the CDR3 is TGTGCCAGCAGTTCAGCCTTGGACTGGGGTGTGGGCGAGCAGTACTTC. It specifies CASSSALDWGVGEQYF.

V and J are TRBV29-1 and TRBJ1-3, with 7 bases fitting TRBD1. After removal of 7 bases from V and 3 bases from J, the junction contained 6 bases not matched to a gene. The CDR3 is 13 residues long. CDR1 and CDR2 from the germline V gene are SQVTM and ANQGSEA. CDR3 loop: CSGIRQGGNTIYF. The CDR3 coding sequence is TGCAGCGGGATACGACAGGGTGGAAACACCATATATTTT.

Worth noting for this clone: This CDR3 is also generated by other DNA sequences in the sample. The rearrangement joins TRBV18 to TRBJ2-1; 9 bases map to TRBD2. The germline V gene encodes CDR1 KGHSH and CDR2 LQKENI. The CDR3 is 15 residues long. V dropped 3 bases and J dropped 4; count of bases not matched to a gene: 4. The CDR3 reads CASSPGLANYNEQFF. DNA of the CDR3: TGTGCCAGCTCACCTGGACTAGCGAATTACAATGAGCAGTTCTTC.

This clone has just one count. This chain uses TRBV6-1 with TRBJ2-1; either TRBD1 or TRBD2 may fit D (6 bases each). This CDR3 comprises 15 residues. In germline, CDR1 is MNHNS, CDR2 SASEGT. The V gene lost 6 bases and the J gene lost 1 base, with 13 bases spanning the gap. The CDR3 DNA follows: TGTGCCAGCAGGGGGGCGGCGGGATCCTACAATGAGCAGTTCTTC. Its translation: CASRGAAGSYNEQFF.

CDR3 DNA sequence: TGCGCCAGCAGCTTGGCCCCAGGGTCAGATACGCAGTATTTT. Protein: CASSLAPGSDTQYF. The V and J genes are TRBV5-1 and TRBJ2-3, with D possibly matching TRBD1 (5 bases). This CDR3 is 14 amino acids long. V was clipped by 0 bases and J by 4 bases, with 9 bases between them. Germline V gives CDR1 SGHRS, CDR2 YFSETQ.

The genes are TRBV6-6 and TRBJ2-3; maybe TRBD2 (6 bases). The CDR3 totals 16 residues. Germline V lookup: CDR1 MNHNY, CDR2 SVGAGI (reference sequence). Trimming took 5 bases from V and 0 from J, leaving 15 bases between them. CDR3 bases: TGTGCCAGCAGTCAACGAGGCGGGGCTAGCACAGATACGCAGTATTTT. This translates into CASSQRGGASTDTQYF.

The CDR3 loop is CASSLRVRGSTDTQYF. The DNA of the CDR3 is TGTGCCAGCAGCTTACGGGTGCGGGGGAGCACAGATACGCAGTATTTT. The V call is TRBV5-4, the J call TRBJ2-3, with 7 nucleotides matching TRBD2. This CDR3 contains 16 residues. V lost 2 bases to trimming and J lost 0 bases; unmatched junction nucleotides: 6. Germline assignment: CDR1 SGHNT and CDR2 YYREEE (reference sequence).